In its sample, the clone carrying this T cell receptor (beta chain) was seen a few times. No antigen is known for it. Other DNA variants within this sample encode the same CDR3. The data were obtained in a study of cytomegalovirus exposure and HLA in healthy donors. Only in-frame clones appear in the TCRdb table, and some are missing; sequencing was by immunoSEQ multiplex PCR. The top ten hold roughly 1.2% of the sample, which has around 140,000 clones, approximately 89% seen once. The CDR3 runs 13 residues. V was clipped by 0 bases and J by 2 bases, with 5 bases between them. Germline-derived CDR1 and CDR2 are SGDLS and YYNGEE. Study-level points and caveats: A few CMV-associated chains proved CMV antigen-specific in vitro. Researchers catalogued 160 or so TCR beta chains as cytomegalovirus-associated.

The sample comprised PBMCs. The rearrangement links TRBV9 to TRBJ1-2; D might be TRBD1 (5 bases). This clonotype was obtained from a young woman in good health and CMV-seronegative. The CDR3 loop is CASSVAGNYGYTF. The CDR3 bases are TGTGCCAGCAGCGTAGCAGGGAACTATGGCTACACCTTC.